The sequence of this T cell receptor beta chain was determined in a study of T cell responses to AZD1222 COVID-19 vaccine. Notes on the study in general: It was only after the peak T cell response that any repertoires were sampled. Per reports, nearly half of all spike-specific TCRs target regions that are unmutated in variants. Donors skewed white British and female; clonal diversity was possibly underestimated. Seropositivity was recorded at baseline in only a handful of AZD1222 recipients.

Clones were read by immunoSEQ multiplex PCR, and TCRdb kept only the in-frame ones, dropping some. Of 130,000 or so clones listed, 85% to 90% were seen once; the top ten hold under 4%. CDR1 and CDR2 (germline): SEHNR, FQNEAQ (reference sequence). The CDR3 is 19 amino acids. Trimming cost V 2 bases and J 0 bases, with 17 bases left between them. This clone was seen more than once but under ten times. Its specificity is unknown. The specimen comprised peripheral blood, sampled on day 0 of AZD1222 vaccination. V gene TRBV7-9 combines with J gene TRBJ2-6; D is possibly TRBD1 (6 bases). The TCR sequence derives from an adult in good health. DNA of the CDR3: TGTGCCAGCAGCTTACTCCCCGGACAGTCCTCCTCTGGGGCCAACGTCCTGACTTTC. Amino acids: CASSLLPGQSSSGANVLTF.